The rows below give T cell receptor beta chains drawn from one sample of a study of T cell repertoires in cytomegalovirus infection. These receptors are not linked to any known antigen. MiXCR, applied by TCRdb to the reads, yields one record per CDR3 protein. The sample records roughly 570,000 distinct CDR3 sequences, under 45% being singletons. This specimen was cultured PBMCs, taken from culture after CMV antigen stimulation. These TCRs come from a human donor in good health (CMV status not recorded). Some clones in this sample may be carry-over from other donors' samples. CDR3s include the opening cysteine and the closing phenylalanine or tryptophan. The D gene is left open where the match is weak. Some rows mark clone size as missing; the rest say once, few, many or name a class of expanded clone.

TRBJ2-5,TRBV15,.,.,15,CATSRDPSEWETQYF,TGTGCCACCAGCAGAGACCCGAGTGAATGGGAGACCCAGTACTTC
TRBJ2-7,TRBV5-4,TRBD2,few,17,CASSLGRGAGAAYEQYF,TGTGCCAGCAGCTTGGGGAGGGGAGCGGGGGCCGCCTACGAGCAGTACTTC
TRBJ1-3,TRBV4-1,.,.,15,CASSQGPWGTNTIYF,TGCGCCAGCAGCCAAGGGCCGTGGGGGACCAACACCATATATTTT
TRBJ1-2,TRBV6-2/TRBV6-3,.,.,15,CASSRTSGSWYGYTF,TGTGCCAGCAGCCGAACATCGGGCAGTTGGTATGGCTACACCTTC
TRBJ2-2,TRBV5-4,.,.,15,CASSKTGVSTGELFF,TGTGCCAGCAGCAAGACCGGGGTCTCCACCGGGGAGCTGTTTTTT
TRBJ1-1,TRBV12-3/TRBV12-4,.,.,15,CASSPFGYQNTEAFF,TGTGCCAGCAGTCCCTTCGGGTATCAGAACACTGAAGCTTTCTTT
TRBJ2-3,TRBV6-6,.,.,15,CASSYSRGRSDTQYF,TGTGCCAGCAGTTACTCCCGGGGGCGGTCAGATACGCAGTATTTT
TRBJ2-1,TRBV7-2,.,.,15,CASRPNAGPDNEQFF,TGTGCCAGCAGACCGAACGCAGGGCCCGACAATGAGCAGTTCTTC
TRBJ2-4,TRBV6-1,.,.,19,CASSEPPWVAGIRSNIQYF,TGTGCCAGCAGTGAACCCCCCTGGGTGGCGGGCATCAGGTCAAACATTCAGTACTTC
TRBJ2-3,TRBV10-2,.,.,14,CASTWGSGTDTQYF,TGCGCCAGCACCTGGGGTAGCGGCACAGATACGCAGTATTTT
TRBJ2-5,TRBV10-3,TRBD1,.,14,CAISEDRGPETQYF,TGTGCCATCAGCGAGGACAGGGGCCCCGAGACCCAGTACTTC
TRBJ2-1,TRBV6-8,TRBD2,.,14,CASKWAGDRDEQFF,TGTGCCAGCAAGTGGGCGGGAGACCGAGATGAGCAGTTCTTC
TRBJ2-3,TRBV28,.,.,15,CASESSLEGTDTQYF,TGTGCCAGCGAGTCCTCCCTAGAAGGCACAGATACGCAGTATTTT
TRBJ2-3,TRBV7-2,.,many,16,CASSLALGSSGDTQYF,TGTGCCAGCAGCTTAGCGCTTGGAAGTAGCGGAGATACGCAGTATTTT
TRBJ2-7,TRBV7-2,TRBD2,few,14,CASSPGGSFVEQYF,TGTGCCAGCAGCCCGGGAGGGTCTTTCGTCGAGCAGTACTTC
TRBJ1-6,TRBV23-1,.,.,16,CATPKKVIVMDSPLHF,TGCGCCACCCCTAAGAAGGTTATAGTTATGGATTCACCCCTCCACTTT
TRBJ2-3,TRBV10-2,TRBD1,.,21,CASRGTGPARVRDVESDTQYF,TGCGCCAGCAGGGGGACAGGCCCAGCCAGAGTTCGGGATGTAGAATCAGATACGCAGTATTTT
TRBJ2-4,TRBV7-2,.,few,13,CASSLGSGSIQYF,TGTGCCAGCAGCTTAGGGTCGGGGTCCATTCAGTACTTC
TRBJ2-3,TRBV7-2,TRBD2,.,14,CASSPSGRWDTQYF,TGTGCCAGCAGCCCTAGCGGGAGGTGGGATACGCAGTATTTT
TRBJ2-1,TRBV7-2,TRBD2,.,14,CASSLGAGDGEQFF,TGTGCCAGCAGCTTGGGAGCGGGAGACGGTGAGCAGTTCTTC
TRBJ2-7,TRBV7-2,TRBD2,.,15,CASSVTGTSSYEQYF,TGTGCCAGCAGCGTAACCGGGACTAGTTCCTACGAGCAGTACTTC
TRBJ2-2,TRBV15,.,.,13,CATSRDSSRELFF,TGTGCCACCAGCAGAGATTCTAGCCGGGAGCTGTTTTTT
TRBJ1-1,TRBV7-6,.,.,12,CASSEGGREAFF,TGTGCCAGCAGTGAGGGCGGCCGGGAAGCTTTCTTT